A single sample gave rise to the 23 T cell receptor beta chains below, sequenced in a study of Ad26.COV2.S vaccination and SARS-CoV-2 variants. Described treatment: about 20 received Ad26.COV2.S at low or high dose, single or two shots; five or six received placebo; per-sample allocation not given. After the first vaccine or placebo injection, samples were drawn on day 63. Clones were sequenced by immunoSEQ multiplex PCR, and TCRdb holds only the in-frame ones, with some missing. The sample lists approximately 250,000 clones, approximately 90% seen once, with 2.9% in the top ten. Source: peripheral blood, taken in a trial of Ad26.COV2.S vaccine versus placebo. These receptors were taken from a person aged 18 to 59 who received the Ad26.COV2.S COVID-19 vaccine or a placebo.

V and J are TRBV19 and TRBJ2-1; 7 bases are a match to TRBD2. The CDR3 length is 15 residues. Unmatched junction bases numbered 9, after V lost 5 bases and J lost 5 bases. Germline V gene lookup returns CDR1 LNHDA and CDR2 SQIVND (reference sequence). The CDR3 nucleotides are TGTGCCAGTAGTTACCGGGACTATCTAAACAATGAGCAGTTCTTC. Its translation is CASSYRDYLNNEQFF.

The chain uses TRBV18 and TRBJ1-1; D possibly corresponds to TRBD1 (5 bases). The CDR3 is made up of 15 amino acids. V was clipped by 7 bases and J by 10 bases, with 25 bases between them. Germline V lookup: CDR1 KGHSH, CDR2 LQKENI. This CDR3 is CASLKTKQESHGAFF. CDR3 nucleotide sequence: TGTGCCAGCTTAAAAACAAAACAGGAATCCCATGGAGCTTTCTTT.

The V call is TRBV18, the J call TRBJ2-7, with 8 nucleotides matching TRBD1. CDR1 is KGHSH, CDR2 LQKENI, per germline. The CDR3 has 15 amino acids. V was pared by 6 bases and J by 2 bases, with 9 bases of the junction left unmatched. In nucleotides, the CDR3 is TGTGCCAGCTCCATCGGGACAGGACCCACCTACGAGCAGTACGTC. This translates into CASSIGTGPTYEQYV.

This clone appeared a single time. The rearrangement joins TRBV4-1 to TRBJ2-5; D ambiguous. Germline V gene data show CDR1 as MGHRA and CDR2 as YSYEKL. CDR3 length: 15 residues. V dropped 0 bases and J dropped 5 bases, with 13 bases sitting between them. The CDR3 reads CASSQDLNRQETQYF. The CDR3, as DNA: TGCGCCAGCAGCCAAGATTTGAATAGGCAGGAGACCCAGTACTTC.

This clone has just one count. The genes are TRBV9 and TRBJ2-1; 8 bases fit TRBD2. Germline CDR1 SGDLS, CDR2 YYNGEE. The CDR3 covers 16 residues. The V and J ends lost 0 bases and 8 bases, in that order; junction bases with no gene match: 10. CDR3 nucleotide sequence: TGTGCCAGCAGCGTAGCTTCAACGGGGGGGTTAGATGAGCAGTTCTTC. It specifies CASSVASTGGLDEQFF.

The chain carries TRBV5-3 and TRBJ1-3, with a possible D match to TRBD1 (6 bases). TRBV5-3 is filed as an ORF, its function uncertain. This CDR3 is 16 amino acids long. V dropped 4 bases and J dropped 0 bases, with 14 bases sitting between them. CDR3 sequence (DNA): TGTGCCAGAAGCCCCCTAGGGGGGAGCTCTGGAAACACCATATATTTT. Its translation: CARSPLGGSSGNTIYF.

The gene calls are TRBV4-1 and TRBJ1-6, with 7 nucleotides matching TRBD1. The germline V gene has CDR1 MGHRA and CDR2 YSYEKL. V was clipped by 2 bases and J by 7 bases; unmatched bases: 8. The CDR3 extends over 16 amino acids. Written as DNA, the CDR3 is TGCGCCAGCAGCCAACCCCACAGGGGTCGGAATTCACCCCTCCACTTT. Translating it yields CASSQPHRGRNSPLHF.

The chain's CDR3 is CASSPAGGPTGGYTF. CDR3 coding DNA: TGTGCCAGCAGCCCAGCGGGGGGCCCGACGGGTGGCTACACCTTC. This rearrangement joins TRBV3-1 (or the pseudogene TRBV3-2) to TRBJ1-2; D is perhaps TRBD1 (6 bases). This CDR3 region has 15 residues. V gave up 4 bases and J gave up 7 bases, with 19 bases separating them. Germline V CDR1 and CDR2: LGHDT, YNNKEL (reference sequence).

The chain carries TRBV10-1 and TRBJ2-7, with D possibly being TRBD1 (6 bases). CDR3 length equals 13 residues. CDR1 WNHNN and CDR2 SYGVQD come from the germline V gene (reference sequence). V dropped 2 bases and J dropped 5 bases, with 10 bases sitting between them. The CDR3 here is CASSEGRGHEQYV. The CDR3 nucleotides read TGCGCCAGCAGTGAGGGCAGGGGCCACGAGCAGTACGTC.

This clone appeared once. The CDR3 region has the DNA TGTGCCTGGTCGGGGGGAATCACAGATACGCAGTATTTT. Protein product: CAWSGGITDTQYF. The chain has TRBV30 and TRBJ2-3, with 7 bases identical to TRBD2. Per germline, CDR1 GTSNPN and CDR2 SVGIG (reference sequence). V gave up 5 bases and J gave up 2 bases; unmatched junction bases: 4. CDR3 length: 13 residues.

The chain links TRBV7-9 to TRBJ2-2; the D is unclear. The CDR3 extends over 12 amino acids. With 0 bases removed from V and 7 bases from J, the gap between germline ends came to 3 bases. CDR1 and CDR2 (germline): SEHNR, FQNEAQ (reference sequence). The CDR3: CASSLAIGELFF. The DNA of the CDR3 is TGTGCCAGCAGCTTAGCTATCGGGGAGCTGTTTTTT.

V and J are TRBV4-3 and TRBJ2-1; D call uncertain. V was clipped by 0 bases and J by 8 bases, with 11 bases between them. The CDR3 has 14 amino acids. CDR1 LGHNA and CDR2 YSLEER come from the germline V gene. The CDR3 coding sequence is TGCGCCAGCAGCCAAGAGGATTCCGGCGATGAGCAGTTCTTC. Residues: CASSQEDSGDEQFF.

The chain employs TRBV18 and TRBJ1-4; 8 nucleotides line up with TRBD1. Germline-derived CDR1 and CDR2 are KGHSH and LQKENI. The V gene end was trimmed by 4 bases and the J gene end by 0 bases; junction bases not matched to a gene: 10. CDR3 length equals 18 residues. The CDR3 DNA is TGTGCCAGCTCACAGACGGGACAGGCTACTGCAACTAATGAAAAACTGTTTTTT. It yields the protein CASSQTGQATATNEKLFF. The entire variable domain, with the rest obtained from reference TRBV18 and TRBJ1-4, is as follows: NAGVMQNPRHLVRRRGQEARLRCSPMKGHSHVYWYRQLPEEGLKFMVYLQKENIIDESGMPKERFSAEFPKEGPSILRIQQVVRGDSAAYFCASSQTGQATATNEKLFFGSGTQLSVL.

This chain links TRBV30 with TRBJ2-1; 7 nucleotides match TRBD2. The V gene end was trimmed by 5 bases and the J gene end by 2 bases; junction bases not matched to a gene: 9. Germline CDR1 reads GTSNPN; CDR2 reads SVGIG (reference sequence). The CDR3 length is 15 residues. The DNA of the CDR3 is TGTGCCTGGTTCCACCTAGCGGATCCCTACAATGAGCAGTTCTTC. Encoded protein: CAWFHLADPYNEQFF. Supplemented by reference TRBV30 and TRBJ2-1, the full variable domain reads SQTIHQWPATLVQPVGSPLSLECTVEGTSNPNLYWYRQAAGRGLQLLFYSVGIGQISSEVPQNLSASRPQDRQFILSSKKLLLSDSGFYLCAWFHLADPYNEQFFGPGTRLTVL.

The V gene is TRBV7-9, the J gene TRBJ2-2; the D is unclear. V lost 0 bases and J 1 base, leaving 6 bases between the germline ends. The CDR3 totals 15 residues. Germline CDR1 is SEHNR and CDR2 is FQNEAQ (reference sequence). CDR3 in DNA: TGTGCCAGCAGCTTAGCCATCAGGAACACCGGGGAGCTGTTTTTT. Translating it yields CASSLAIRNTGELFF.

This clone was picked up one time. The CDR3 protein is CASSLSGGETQYF. The CDR3 DNA sequence: TGTGCCAGCAGCTTATCTGGGGGAGAGACCCAGTACTTC. The J gene is TRBJ2-5, the V gene TRBV7-9; D tentatively reads TRBD1 or TRBD2 (5 bases each). Germline V gene data show CDR1 as SEHNR and CDR2 as FQNEAQ (reference sequence). Deletions cut 2 bases from V and 4 bases from J, with 8 bases between. The CDR3 has 13 residues.

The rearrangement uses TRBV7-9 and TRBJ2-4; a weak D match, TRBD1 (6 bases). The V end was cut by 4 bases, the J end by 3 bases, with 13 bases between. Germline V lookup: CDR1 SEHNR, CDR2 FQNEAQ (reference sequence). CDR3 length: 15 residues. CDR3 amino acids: CASSSGQGGKNIQYF. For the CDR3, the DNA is TGTGCCAGCAGCTCGGGACAAGGCGGCAAAAACATTCAGTACTTC.

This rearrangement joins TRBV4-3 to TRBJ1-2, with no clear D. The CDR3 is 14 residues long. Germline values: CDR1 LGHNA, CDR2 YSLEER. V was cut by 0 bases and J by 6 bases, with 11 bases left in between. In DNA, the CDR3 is TGCGCCAGCAGCCAAGAGGGGTACTGGAATGGCTACACCTTC. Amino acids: CASSQEGYWNGYTF.

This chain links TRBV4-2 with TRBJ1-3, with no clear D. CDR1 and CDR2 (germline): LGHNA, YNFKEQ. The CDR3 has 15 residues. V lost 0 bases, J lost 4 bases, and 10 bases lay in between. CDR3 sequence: CASSQDYTRGNTIYF. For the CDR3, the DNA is TGTGCCAGCAGCCAAGATTACACAAGAGGAAACACCATATATTTT.

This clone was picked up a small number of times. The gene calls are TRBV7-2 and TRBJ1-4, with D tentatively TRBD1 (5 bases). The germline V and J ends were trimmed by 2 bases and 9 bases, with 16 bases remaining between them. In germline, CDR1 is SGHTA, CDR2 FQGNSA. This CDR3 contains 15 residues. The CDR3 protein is CASSLSLGVGKKLFF. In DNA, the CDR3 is TGTGCCAGCAGCTTATCGCTAGGGGTAGGGAAAAAACTGTTTTTT. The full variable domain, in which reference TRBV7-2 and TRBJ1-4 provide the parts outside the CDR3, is GAGVSQSPSNKVTEKGKDVELRCDPISGHTALYWYRQSLGQGLEFLIYFQGNSAPDKSGLPSDRFSAERTGGSVSTLTIQRTQQEDSAVYLCASSLSLGVGKKLFFGSGTQLSVL.

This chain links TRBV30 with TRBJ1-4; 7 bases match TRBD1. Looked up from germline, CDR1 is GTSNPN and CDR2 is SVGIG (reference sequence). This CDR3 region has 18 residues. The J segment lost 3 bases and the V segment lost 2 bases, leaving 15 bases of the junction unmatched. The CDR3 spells CAWSYSGQAERPNEKLFF. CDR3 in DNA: TGTGCCTGGAGTTACTCCGGACAGGCGGAAAGACCTAATGAAAAACTGTTTTTT.

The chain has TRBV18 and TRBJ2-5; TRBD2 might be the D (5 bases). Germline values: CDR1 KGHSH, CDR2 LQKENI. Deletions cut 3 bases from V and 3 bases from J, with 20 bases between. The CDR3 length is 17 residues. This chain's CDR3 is CASSPWLGSMGEETQYF. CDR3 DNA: TGTGCCAGCTCACCGTGGTTAGGGAGTATGGGAGAAGAGACCCAGTACTTC.

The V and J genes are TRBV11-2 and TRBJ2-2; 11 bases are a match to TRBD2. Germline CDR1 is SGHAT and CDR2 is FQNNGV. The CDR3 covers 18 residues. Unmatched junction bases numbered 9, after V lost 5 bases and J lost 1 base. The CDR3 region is CASSTLYTSGGNTGELFF. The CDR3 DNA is TGTGCCAGCAGCACACTATACACTAGCGGGGGGAACACCGGGGAGCTGTTTTTT.